This is a list of T cell receptor beta chains from one sample in a study of T-cell reconstitution after alpha-beta-depleted transplantation in children. TCRdb reanalysed the PCR reads using MiXCR and keeps one entry per CDR3 protein. The table records 330,000 or so distinct CDR3 sequences, around 10% of them present only once. The sample was PBMCs, taken before TCRalphabeta/CD19-depleted stem cell transplant. Every receptor here comes from a boy in the first two years of life with acute myeloid leukemia, due to receive a stem cell transplant. Both conserved end residues are trimmed from each CDR3. Clone size is not always given. Where it is, it says once, few, many or a class for expanded clones.

V: TRBV3-1; J: TRBJ2-3; size: -; CDR3: ASSQDWGPTDTQY
V: TRBV10-3; J: TRBJ2-1; size: many; CDR3: AISSGGLNEQF
V: TRBV11-2; J: TRBJ2-3; size: -; CDR3: ASSSRLAGGISTDTQY
V: TRBV7-2; J: TRBJ2-4; size: many; CDR3: ASSVLAKNIQY
V: TRBV4-2; J: TRBJ2-7; size: many; CDR3: ASSQGAGASYEQY
V: TRBV10-3; J: TRBJ2-7; size: many; CDR3: AISEGPYRYEQY
V: TRBV7-8; J: TRBJ2-7; size: many; CDR3: ASSLGGASLMEQY
V: TRBV4-2; J: TRBJ1-2; size: -; CDR3: ASSQAGPVFNYGYT
V: TRBV7-2; J: TRBJ2-1; size: many; CDR3: ASRDTQGYNEQF
V: TRBV11-2; J: TRBJ2-7; size: many; CDR3: ASSFAFSEQY
V: TRBV10-3; J: TRBJ1-3; size: many; CDR3: ATQAGQHGNTIY
V: TRBV11-2; J: TRBJ1-1; size: many; CDR3: ASSFARDRVLNTEAF
V: TRBV5-1; J: TRBJ2-1; size: many; CDR3: ASKGGQGGLAGGNEQF
V: TRBV7-3; J: TRBJ2-1; size: many; CDR3: ASSLLAGGKNEQF
V: TRBV5-5; J: TRBJ1-4; size: -; CDR3: ASSLAGIEKLF
V: TRBV11-1; J: TRBJ2-4; size: many; CDR3: ASSLVSGEYIQY
V: TRBV20-1; J: TRBJ2-5; size: many; CDR3: SARRPAGGSETQY
V: TRBV3-1; J: TRBJ2-6; size: many; CDR3: ASSLQGGLPSGANVLT
V: TRBV6-1; J: TRBJ2-1; size: many; CDR3: ASSRGSSSGGNEQF
V: TRBV20-1; J: TRBJ2-5; size: many; CDR3: SATTGRVAETQY
V: TRBV5-5; J: TRBJ2-2; size: many; CDR3: ASSPGQGYTGELF
V: TRBV12-3/TRBV12-4; J: TRBJ2-4; size: many; CDR3: ASSQRQLAKNIQY
V: TRBV20-1; J: TRBJ2-3; size: many; CDR3: SAPPGGGTDTQY
V: TRBV29-1; J: TRBJ1-2; size: many; CDR3: SVITRPGIVGGYT
V: TRBV19; J: TRBJ2-7; size: -; CDR3: ASSRTGALGNEQY
V: TRBV11-2; J: TRBJ2-1; size: many; CDR3: ASSTGLAGGINNEQF
V: TRBV5-1; J: TRBJ1-3; size: many; CDR3: ASSSRTGNTGNTIY
V: TRBV25-1; J: TRBJ2-3; size: many; CDR3: ASSVTSGTDTQY
V: TRBV28; J: TRBJ1-2; size: many; CDR3: ASIPRQTLYGYT
V: TRBV4-1; J: TRBJ2-3; size: few; CDR3: ASSQAMGQSTDTQY
V: TRBV24-1; J: TRBJ2-7; size: many; CDR3: ATSDLRRDEQY
V: TRBV12-3/TRBV12-4; J: TRBJ2-5; size: many; CDR3: ASSFGGPVGTQY